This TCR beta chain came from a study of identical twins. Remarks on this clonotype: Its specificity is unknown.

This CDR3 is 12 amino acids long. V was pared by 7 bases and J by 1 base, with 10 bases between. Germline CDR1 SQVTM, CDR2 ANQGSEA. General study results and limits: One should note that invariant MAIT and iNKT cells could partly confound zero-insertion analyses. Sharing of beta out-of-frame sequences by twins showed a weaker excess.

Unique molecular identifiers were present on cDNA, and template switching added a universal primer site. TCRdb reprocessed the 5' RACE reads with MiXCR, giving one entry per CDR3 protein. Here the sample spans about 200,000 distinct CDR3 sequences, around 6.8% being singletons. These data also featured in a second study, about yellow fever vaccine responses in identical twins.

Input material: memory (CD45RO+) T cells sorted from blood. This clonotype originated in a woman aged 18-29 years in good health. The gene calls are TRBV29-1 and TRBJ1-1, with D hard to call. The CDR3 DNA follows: TGCAGCGGAACAGTGGGGAACACTGAAGCTTTCTTT. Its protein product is CSGTVGNTEAFF.